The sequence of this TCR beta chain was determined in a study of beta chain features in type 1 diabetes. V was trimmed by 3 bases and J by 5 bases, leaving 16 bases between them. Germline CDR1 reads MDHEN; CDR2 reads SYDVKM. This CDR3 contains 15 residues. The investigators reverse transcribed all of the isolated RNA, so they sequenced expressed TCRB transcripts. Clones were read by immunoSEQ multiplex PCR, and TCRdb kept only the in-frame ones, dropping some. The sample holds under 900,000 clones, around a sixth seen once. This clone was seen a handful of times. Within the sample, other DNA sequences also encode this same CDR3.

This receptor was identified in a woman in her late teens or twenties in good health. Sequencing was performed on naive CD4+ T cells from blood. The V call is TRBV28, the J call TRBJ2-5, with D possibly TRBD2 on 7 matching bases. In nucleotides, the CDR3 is TGTGCCAGCAGTTTGAGGGGGAGGGCCATTGAGACCCAGTACTTC. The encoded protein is CASSLRGRAIETQYF.